This passage covers 7 T cell receptor beta chains from one sample sequenced in a study of blood T cell repertoires in COVID-19. TCRdb's table, derived via immunoSEQ multiplex PCR, lists solely in-frame clones and lacks some. The sample has 200,000 to 250,000 clones; roughly four fifths are singletons. The sample consisted of peripheral blood. These receptor sequences come from a woman of 80 years or more with COVID-19, enrolled during active disease.

The CDR3 DNA follows: TGTGCCAGCAGCAACTCGGGTAGGGGTTCCGGCCAGCCCCAGCATTTT. Residues: CASSNSGRGSGQPQHF. This chain uses TRBV28 with TRBJ1-5, with D tentatively TRBD1 (5 bases). This CDR3 is 16 amino acids long. Germline V CDR1 and CDR2: MDHEN, SYDVKM. V was pared by 6 bases and J by 7 bases, with 22 bases between.

This clone has a single count. This sequence joins TRBV10-3 and TRBJ2-5; the D gene is possibly TRBD2 (5 bases). V was cut by 8 bases and J by 5 bases, with 15 bases left in between. Germline CDR1 is ENHRY and CDR2 is SYGVKD. This CDR3 contains 13 residues. DNA for the CDR3: TGTGCCATCTCGGGGAGAGGTGGGGAGACCCAGTACTTC. This sequence encodes CAISGRGGETQYF.

V usage is TRBV5-1 and J usage is TRBJ2-2; D possibly corresponds to TRBD1 (6 bases). Looked up from germline, CDR1 is SGHRS and CDR2 is YFSETQ. The CDR3 covers 15 residues. The V gene lost 4 bases and the J gene lost 3 bases, with 13 bases spanning the gap. CDR3 in DNA: TGCGCCAGCAGCGATGGACAGTCCGACACCGGGGAGCTGTTTTTT. As protein: CASSDGQSDTGELFF.

V gene TRBV6-6 combines with J gene TRBJ2-7, with 9 nucleotides matching TRBD2. Germline assignment: CDR1 MNHNY and CDR2 SVGAGI (reference sequence). This CDR3 is 15 amino acids long. Trimming cost V 4 bases and J 5 bases; bases outside gene matches: 9. This CDR3 reads CASSWEGLAGNEQYF. Written as DNA, the CDR3 is TGTGCCAGCAGTTGGGAGGGGCTAGCGGGAAACGAGCAGTACTTC.

The gene calls are TRBV5-4 and TRBJ1-2, with 9 bases aligning to TRBD1. Trimming cost V 3 bases and J 7 bases; bases outside gene matches: 4. Per germline, CDR1 SGHNT and CDR2 YYREEE (reference sequence). The CDR3 runs to 13 residues. CDR3 nucleotide sequence: TGTGCCAGCAGCTCCGGACAGGGGTTTGGCTACACCTTC. It yields the protein CASSSGQGFGYTF.

The CDR3 spells CASTPGGLGGREQYF. Here the CDR3 DNA reads TGTGCCAGCACCCCTGGGGGACTCGGGGGGAGAGAGCAGTACTTC. The gene calls are TRBV7-9 and TRBJ2-7; 7 bases align to TRBD2. There are 15 residues in the CDR3. Germline V gives CDR1 SEHNR, CDR2 FQNEAQ (reference sequence). After removal of 7 bases from V and 7 bases from J, the junction contained 16 bases not matched to a gene. The whole variable domain, filled in from reference TRBV7-9 and TRBJ2-7, reads DTGVSQNPRHKITKRGQNVTFRCDPISEHNRLYWYRQTLGQGPEFLTYFQNEAQLEKSRLLSDRFSAERPKGSFSTLEIQRTEQGDSAMYLCASTPGGLGGREQYFGPGTRLTVT.

The CDR3 spells CASGLTASNQPQHF. In DNA form, the CDR3 reads TGTGCTAGTGGTTTGACAGCTAGCAATCAGCCCCAGCATTTT. The J gene is TRBJ1-5, the V gene TRBV12-5, with D unclear. V lost 2 bases to trimming and J lost 0 bases, with 5 bases between them. The length of the CDR3 is 14 residues. Germline V CDR1 and CDR2: LGHNT, FRNRAP.